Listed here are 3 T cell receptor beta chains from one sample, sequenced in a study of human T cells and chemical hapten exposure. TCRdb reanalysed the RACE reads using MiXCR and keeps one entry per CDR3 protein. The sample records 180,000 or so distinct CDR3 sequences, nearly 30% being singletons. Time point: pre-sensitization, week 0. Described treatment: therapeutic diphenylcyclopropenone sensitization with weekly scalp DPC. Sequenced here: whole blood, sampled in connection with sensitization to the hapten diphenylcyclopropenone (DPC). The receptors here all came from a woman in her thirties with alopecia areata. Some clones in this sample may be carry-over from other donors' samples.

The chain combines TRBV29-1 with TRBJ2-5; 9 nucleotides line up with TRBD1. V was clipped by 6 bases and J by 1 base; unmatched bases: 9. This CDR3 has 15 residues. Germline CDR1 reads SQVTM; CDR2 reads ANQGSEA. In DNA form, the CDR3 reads TGCAGCGTGACACCCGGGACAGGGATCCAAGAGACCCAGTACTTC. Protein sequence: CSVTPGTGIQETQYF.

CDR3 DNA: TGTGCCAGCAGTTATAGCGCGTATTCAGATACGCAGTATTTT. Its protein is CASSYSAYSDTQYF. The chain carries TRBV6-5 and TRBJ2-3, with a possible D match to TRBD2 (5 bases). The CDR3 has 14 amino acids. CDR1 and CDR2 (germline): MNHEY, SVGAGI. Deletions cut 3 bases from V and 4 bases from J, with 11 bases between.

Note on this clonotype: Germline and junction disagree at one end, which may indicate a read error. CDR3 in amino acids: CGSGREVQETQYF. The CDR3 nucleotides read TGTGGCAGCGGCAGGGAGGTCCAAGAGACCCAGTACTTC. The V gene is TRBV6-5, the J gene TRBJ2-5, with D tentatively TRBD2 (6 bases). The CDR3 has 13 amino acids. Germline lookup yields CDR1 MNHEY and CDR2 SVGAGI.